This T cell receptor beta chain is from a study of cytomegalovirus exposure and HLA in healthy donors. The overall study: Earlier sequencing of 150 million to 200 million T cells yielded 100 million to 140 million unique TCR beta sequences.

Whole-study results and caveats: Later analysis identified a missense DCLRE1C variant that was linked to TCR beta V- and J-gene trimming. A likely sequencing artifact accounted for one observed cluster of highly shared sequence variants. An analysis that came later showed most CMV-associated TCR beta chains appearing HLA-restricted.

Worth noting for this clone: What it binds is unknown.

Germline V CDR1 and CDR2: LNHDA, SQIVND (reference sequence). CDR3 length equals 14 residues. J was trimmed by 2 bases and V by 4 bases; bases with no gene match: 1. The PCR contained 60 Vbeta and 13 Jbeta primers. Method: immunoSEQ multiplex PCR; TCRdb's copy keeps in-frame clones and lacks some. The sample has 100,000 to 150,000 clones; about 80% are singletons. The sample was PBMCs. V usage is TRBV19 and J usage is TRBJ2-3; TRBD2 aligns across 9 bases. The sequence was collected from a man aged 25-45 years in good health and CMV-seropositive. CDR3 amino acids: CASSSGGVTDTQYF. The DNA for the CDR3 is TGTGCCAGTAGTAGCGGGGGGGTCACAGATACGCAGTATTTT.